This T cell receptor beta chain appears in the sequencing data of a study of T cell responses to AZD1222 COVID-19 vaccine. Using immunoSEQ multiplex PCR, the repertoire was profiled, and TCRdb retains in-frame clones only, with some absent. The data contain roughly 100,000 clones, 93% of them seen just once; the ten biggest clones take up approximately 5%. The V gene's germline CDR1 is PRHDT and CDR2 FYEKMQ (reference sequence). The CDR3 is 13 amino acids. Between the trimmed V and J ends, which lost 4 bases and 7 bases, there was a span of 8 bases. This chain links TRBV13 with TRBJ1-6; maybe TRBD1 (5 bases). This TCR was recovered from an adult in good health. Sequenced here: peripheral blood, sampled on day 0 of AZD1222 vaccination. DNA for the CDR3: TGTGCCAGCAGCTCAAACAGGAATTCACCCCTCCACTTT. Its protein is CASSSNRNSPLHF.